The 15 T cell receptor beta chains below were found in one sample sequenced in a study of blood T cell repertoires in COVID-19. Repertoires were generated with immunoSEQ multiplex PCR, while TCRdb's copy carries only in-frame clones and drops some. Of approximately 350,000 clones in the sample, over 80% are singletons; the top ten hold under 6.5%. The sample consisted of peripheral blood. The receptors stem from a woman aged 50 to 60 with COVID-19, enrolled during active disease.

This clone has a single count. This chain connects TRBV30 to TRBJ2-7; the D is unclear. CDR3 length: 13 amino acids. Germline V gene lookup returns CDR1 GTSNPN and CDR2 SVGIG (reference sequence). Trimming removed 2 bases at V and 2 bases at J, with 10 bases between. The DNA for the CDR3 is TGTGCCTGGAGTTCGGGTAGAACCTACGAGCAGTACTTC. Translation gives CAWSSGRTYEQYF. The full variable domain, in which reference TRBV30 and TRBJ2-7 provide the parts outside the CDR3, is SQTIHQWPATLVQPVGSPLSLECTVEGTSNPNLYWYRQAAGRGLQLLFYSVGIGQISSEVPQNLSASRPQDRQFILSSKKLLLSDSGFYLCAWSSGRTYEQYFGPGTRLTVT.

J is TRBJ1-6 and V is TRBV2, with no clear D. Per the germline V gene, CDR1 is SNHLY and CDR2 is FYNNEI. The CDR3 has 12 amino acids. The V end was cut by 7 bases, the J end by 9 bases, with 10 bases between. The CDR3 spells CASIGSISPLHF. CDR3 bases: TGTGCCAGCATTGGTAGTATTTCACCCCTCCACTTT.

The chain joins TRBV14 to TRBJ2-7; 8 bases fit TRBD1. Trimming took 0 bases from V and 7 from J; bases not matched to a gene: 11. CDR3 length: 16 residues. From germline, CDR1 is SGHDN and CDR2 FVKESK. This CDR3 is CASSQDRGQVYVEQYF. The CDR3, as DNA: TGTGCCAGCAGCCAAGACAGGGGACAGGTTTATGTGGAGCAGTACTTC.

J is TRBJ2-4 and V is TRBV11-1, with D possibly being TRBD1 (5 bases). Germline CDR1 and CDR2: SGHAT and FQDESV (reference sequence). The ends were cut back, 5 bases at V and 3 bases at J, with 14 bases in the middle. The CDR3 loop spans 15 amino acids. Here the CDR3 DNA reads TGTGCCAGCAGCCAAGTCCACAGGAGCAAAAACATTCAGTACTTC. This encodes CASSQVHRSKNIQYF.

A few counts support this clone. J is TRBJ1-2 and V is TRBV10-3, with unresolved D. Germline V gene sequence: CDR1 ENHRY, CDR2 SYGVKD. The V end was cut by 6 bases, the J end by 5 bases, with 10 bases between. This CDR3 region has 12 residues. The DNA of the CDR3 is TGTGCCATCAGCAATGGACTTTATGGCTACACCTTC. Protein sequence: CAISNGLYGYTF.

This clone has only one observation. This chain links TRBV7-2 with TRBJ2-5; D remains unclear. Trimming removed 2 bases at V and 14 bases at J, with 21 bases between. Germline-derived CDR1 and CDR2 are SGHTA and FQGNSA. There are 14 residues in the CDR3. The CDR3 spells CASSLPGTSTQYYF. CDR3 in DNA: TGTGCCAGCAGCTTACCGGGTACCTCGACCCAGTACTACTTC.

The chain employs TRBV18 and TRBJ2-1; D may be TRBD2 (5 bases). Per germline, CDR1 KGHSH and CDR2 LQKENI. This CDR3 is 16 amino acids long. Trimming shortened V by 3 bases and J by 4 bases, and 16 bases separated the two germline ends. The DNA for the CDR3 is TGTGCCAGCTCACCGCGAAAAGCGGAAATTTACAATGAGCAGTTCTTC. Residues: CASSPRKAEIYNEQFF.

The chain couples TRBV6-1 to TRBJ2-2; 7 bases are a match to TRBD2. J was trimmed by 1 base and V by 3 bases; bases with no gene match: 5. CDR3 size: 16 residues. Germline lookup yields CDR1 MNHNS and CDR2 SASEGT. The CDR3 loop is CASSDQPGGNTGELFF. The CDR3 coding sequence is TGTGCCAGCAGTGACCAACCGGGAGGGAACACCGGGGAGCTGTTTTTT.

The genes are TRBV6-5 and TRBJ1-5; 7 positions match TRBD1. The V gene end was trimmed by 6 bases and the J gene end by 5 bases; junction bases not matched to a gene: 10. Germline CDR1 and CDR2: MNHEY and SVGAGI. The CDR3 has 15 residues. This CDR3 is CASRLDRDSHQPQHF. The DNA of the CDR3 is TGTGCCAGCAGATTAGATCGGGACAGTCATCAGCCCCAGCATTTT.

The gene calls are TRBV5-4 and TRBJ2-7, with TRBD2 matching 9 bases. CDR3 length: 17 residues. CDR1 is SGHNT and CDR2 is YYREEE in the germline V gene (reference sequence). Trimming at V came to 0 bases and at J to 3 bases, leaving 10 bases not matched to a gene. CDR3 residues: CASSLDPSREGYYEQYF. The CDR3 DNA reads TGTGCCAGCAGCTTGGACCCTTCGCGGGAGGGATACTACGAGCAGTACTTC.

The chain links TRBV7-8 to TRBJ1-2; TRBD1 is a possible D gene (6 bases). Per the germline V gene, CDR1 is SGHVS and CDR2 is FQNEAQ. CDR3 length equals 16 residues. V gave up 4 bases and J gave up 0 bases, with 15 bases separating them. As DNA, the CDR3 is TGTGCCAGCAGCTCCCCGGACAGACTGTCTAACTATGGCTACACCTTC. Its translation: CASSSPDRLSNYGYTF. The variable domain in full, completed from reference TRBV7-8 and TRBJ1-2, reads GAGVSQSPRYKVAKRGQDVALRCDPISGHVSLFWYQQALGQGPEFLTYFQNEAQLDKSGLPSDRFFAERPEGSVSTLKIQRTQQEDSAVYLCASSSPDRLSNYGYTFGSGTRLTVV.

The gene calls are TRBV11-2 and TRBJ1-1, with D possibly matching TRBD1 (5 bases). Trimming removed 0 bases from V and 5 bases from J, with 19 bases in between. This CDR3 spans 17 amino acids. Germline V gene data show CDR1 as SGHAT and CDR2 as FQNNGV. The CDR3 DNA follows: TGTGCCAGCAGCTTAGATTATCAGGCGGCGGGGGATACTGAAGCTTTCTTT. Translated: CASSLDYQAAGDTEAFF.

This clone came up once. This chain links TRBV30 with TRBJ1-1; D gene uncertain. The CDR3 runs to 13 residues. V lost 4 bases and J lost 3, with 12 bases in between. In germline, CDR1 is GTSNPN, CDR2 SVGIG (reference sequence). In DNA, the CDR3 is TGTGCCTGGATCCCTCGACGGGACACTGAAGCTTTCTTT. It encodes CAWIPRRDTEAFF.

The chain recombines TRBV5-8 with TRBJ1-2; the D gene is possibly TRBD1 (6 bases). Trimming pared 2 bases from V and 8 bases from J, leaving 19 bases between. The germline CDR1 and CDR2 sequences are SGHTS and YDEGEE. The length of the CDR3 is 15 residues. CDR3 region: CASSFHTGIPGGYTF. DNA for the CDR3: TGTGCCAGCAGCTTTCATACAGGGATTCCGGGGGGCTACACCTTC.

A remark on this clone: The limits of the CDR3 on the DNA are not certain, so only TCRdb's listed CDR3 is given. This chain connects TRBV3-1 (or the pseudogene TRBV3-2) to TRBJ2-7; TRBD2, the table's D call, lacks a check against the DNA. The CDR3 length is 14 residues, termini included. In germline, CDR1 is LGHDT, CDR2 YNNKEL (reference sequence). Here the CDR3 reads CASSPWASGSGMYF.